One T cell receptor beta chain is described in this entry. The data were taken from a study of blood T cell repertoires in COVID-19. In the study overall: Material from acute and convalescent COVID-19 was sourced from the United States, Italy and Spain. From T cells, B-cell-depleted T cells, or PBMCs came the material, which was cDNA or gDNA.

Authors' processing steps: From reference gene primer amplification, estimates of nucleated cell counts were derived. TCRdb keeps only in-frame clones here, not all; method: immunoSEQ multiplex PCR. D and trimming come from the DNA, and the V and J calls and clone size come from that table. The sample contains about 100,000 clones, approximately 91% of which appear only once. Germline CDR1 and CDR2: SNHLY and FYNNEI. The V end lost 6 bases, the J end lost 0 bases, and 11 bases lay between the germline ends. CDR3 length: 15 amino acids. J is TRBJ1-4 and V is TRBV2, with D perhaps matching TRBD1 (5 bases). This TCR was recovered from a man aged 60 to 75 with acute or convalescent COVID-19. The sequencing input was peripheral blood. CDR3 residues: CASRGRVATNEKLFF. CDR3 nucleotides: TGTGCCAGCAGGGGCAGGGTCGCAACTAATGAAAAACTGTTTTTT.